What follows describes a single T cell receptor (beta chain). Other DNA sequences from this sample encode an identical CDR3 as well. The germline V gene has CDR1 SQVTM and CDR2 ANQGSEA. V was cut by 4 bases and J by 0 bases, with 7 bases left in between. This CDR3 is built from 12 residues. The data were obtained in a study of CD8+ T cells in alopecia areata. Extracted RNA was reverse transcribed, and the resulting cDNA served as sequencing template. Assay used: immunoSEQ multiplex PCR; TCRdb lists only in-frame clones, some missing. The sample carries approximately 150,000 clones, 62% recorded once. This rearrangement joins TRBV29-1 to TRBJ2-7; TRBD2 is a possible D gene (5 bases). The sequenced material came from CD8+ T cells sorted from blood. The sequence derives from a human donor in good health. The CDR3 here is CSVVGSSYEQYF. CDR3 in DNA: TGCAGCGTTGTTGGGAGCTCCTACGAGCAGTACTTC.